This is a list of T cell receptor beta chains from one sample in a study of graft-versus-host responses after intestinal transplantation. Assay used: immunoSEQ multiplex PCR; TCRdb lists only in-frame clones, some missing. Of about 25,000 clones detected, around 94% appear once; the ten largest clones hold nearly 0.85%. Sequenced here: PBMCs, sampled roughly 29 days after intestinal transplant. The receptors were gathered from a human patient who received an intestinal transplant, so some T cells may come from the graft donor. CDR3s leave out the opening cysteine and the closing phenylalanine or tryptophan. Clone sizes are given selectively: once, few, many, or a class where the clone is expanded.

cdr3_aa: ASSVVGDTDTQY
v_call: TRBV9
j_call: TRBJ2-3
clone_size: NA

cdr3_aa: ASKPGQGPYEQY
v_call: TRBV27
j_call: TRBJ2-7
clone_size: NA

cdr3_aa: AWGRLNTEAF
v_call: TRBV30
j_call: TRBJ1-1
clone_size: NA

cdr3_aa: ASSPDRAGNTIY
v_call: TRBV28
j_call: TRBJ1-3
clone_size: NA

cdr3_aa: ASSISGNTGELF
v_call: TRBV19
j_call: TRBJ2-2
clone_size: NA

cdr3_aa: ARPRQSSGNTIY
v_call: TRBV27
j_call: TRBJ1-3
clone_size: few

cdr3_aa: ASSRGTGDEQY
v_call: TRBV5-4
j_call: TRBJ2-7
clone_size: once

cdr3_aa: ASSHFSGSSYEQY
v_call: TRBV4-1
j_call: TRBJ2-7
clone_size: NA

cdr3_aa: ASSLVTGGTEAF
v_call: TRBV7-9
j_call: TRBJ1-1
clone_size: few

cdr3_aa: AWSAQWGDQPQH
v_call: TRBV30
j_call: TRBJ1-5
clone_size: NA

cdr3_aa: ASSLKGGAGYLVATYEQY
v_call: TRBV7-8
j_call: TRBJ2-7
clone_size: NA

cdr3_aa: ASSQDREETQY
v_call: TRBV4-1
j_call: TRBJ2-5
clone_size: NA

cdr3_aa: AISGDGDIQY
v_call: TRBV10-3
j_call: TRBJ2-4
clone_size: NA

cdr3_aa: ASSIFGESSYNEQF
v_call: TRBV19
j_call: TRBJ2-1
clone_size: once

cdr3_aa: ASSEVGDRNYGYT
v_call: TRBV2
j_call: TRBJ1-2
clone_size: NA

cdr3_aa: ASSQEVPAGKKYGYT
v_call: TRBV4-1
j_call: TRBJ1-2
clone_size: NA

cdr3_aa: ASSFRDSDKNIQY
v_call: TRBV5-4
j_call: TRBJ2-4
clone_size: NA

cdr3_aa: ASSSYPWTSGAGEQY
v_call: TRBV7-6
j_call: TRBJ2-7
clone_size: NA

cdr3_aa: ASSEETQY
v_call: TRBV25-1
j_call: TRBJ2-5
clone_size: few

cdr3_aa: ASSYSRDSRNEQF
v_call: TRBV6-5
j_call: TRBJ2-1
clone_size: NA

cdr3_aa: ASSPVRGGTEAF
v_call: TRBV18
j_call: TRBJ1-1
clone_size: NA

cdr3_aa: ASSEWTPDTDTQY
v_call: TRBV2
j_call: TRBJ2-3
clone_size: NA

cdr3_aa: ASKPGTGAYEQY
v_call: TRBV7-8
j_call: TRBJ2-7
clone_size: NA